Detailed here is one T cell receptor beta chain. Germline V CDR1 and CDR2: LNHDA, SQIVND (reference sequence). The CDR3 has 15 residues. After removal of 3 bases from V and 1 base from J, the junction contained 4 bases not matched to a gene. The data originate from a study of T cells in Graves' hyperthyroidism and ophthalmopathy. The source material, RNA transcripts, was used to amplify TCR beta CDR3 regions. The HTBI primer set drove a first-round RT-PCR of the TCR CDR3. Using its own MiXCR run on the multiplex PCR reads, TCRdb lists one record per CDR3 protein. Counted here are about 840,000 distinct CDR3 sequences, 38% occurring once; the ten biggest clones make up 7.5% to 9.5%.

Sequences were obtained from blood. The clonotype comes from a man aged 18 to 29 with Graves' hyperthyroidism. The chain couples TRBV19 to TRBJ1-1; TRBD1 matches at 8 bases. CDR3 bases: TGTGCCAGTAGTATTTGGGACAGGCCGAACACTGAAGCTTTCTTT. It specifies CASSIWDRPNTEAFF.